This TCR beta chain came from a study of blood T cell repertoires in COVID-19. Study at large: Samples came from the United States, Italy and Spain, spanning acute and convalescent COVID-19. T cells, B-cell-depleted T cells, or PBMCs provided the cDNA or gDNA that served as material.

The authors' processing: Scientists estimated how many nucleated cells there were by amplifying reference gene primers. Assay used: immunoSEQ multiplex PCR; TCRdb lists only in-frame clones, some missing. That table is the source of V, J and clone size, and D and trimming were worked out from the DNA. The sample lists roughly 100,000 clones; about 82% were seen once. The CDR3 loop spans 16 amino acids. Trimming stripped 0 bases from V and 7 bases from J, with 18 bases between. Germline lookup yields CDR1 LGHNA and CDR2 YSLEER. The V call is TRBV4-3, the J call TRBJ1-2; D unresolved. Specimen: peripheral blood. The TCR sequence derives from a human donor in a cohort sampled during active COVID-19. This chain's CDR3 is CASSQDRVTWPTGYTF. As DNA, the CDR3 is TGCGCCAGCAGCCAAGACCGGGTCACCTGGCCTACTGGCTACACCTTC.